Listed below are T cell receptor beta chains from one sample, sequenced in a study of persistence of HIV-infected CD4 T cells. Their target antigens are unknown. The repertoire was sequenced with immunoSEQ multiplex PCR; TCRdb's copy has only in-frame clones and lacks some. The sample consists of tens of thousands of clones, about 84% of them appearing once. Sequencing used CD4+ T cells sorted from PBMCs after approximately 19-hour stimulation, obtained from a patient who received antiretroviral therapy. The receptors come from an adult man with HIV who was CMV-seropositive. The CDR3 runs from the conserved cysteine through the conserved F or W. The D gene is left open where the match is weak. Not every row has a clone size; where given, it reads once, few, many or a size class.

CASSESGGNYGYTF | TGCGCCAGCAGTGAGTCCGGTGGCAACTATGGCTACACCTTC | TRBJ1-2 | TRBV10-1 | . | .
CASSPGWGYTF | TGTGCCAGCAGCCCAGGGTGGGGCTACACCTTC | TRBJ1-2 | TRBV12-3/TRBV12-4 | . | .
CASSSAGSPGANVLTF | TGCGCCAGCAGCTCTGCAGGGTCACCTGGGGCCAACGTCCTGACTTTC | TRBJ2-6 | TRBV5-1 | . | .
CASSFSGAGEKLFF | TGCGCCAGCAGCTTCTCAGGGGCGGGAGAAAAACTGTTTTTT | TRBJ1-4 | TRBV5-1 | . | .
CASSERGTGTGELFF | TGTGCCAGCAGTGAAAGGGGGACAGGCACCGGGGAGCTGTTTTTT | TRBJ2-2 | TRBV6-1 | TRBD1 | .
CASSEEVAGVSYNEQFF | TGTGCCAGCAGTGAAGAGGTAGCGGGGGTCTCCTACAATGAGCAGTTCTTC | TRBJ2-1 | TRBV2 | TRBD2 | .
CASSRSGRASYEQFF | TGTGCCAGCAGCCGTAGCGGGAGGGCCTCTTATGAGCAGTTCTTC | TRBJ2-1 | TRBV7-8 | TRBD2 | few
CASSGPGSSAEAFF | TGTGCCAGCAGCGGCCCAGGGTCGAGCGCTGAAGCTTTCTTT | TRBJ1-1 | TRBV14 | . | .
CASRGTGRHYGYTF | TGTGCCAGCAGGGGGACAGGGAGGCACTATGGCTACACCTTC | TRBJ1-2 | TRBV2 | TRBD1 | .
CASSAPGPRAGELFF | TGTGCCAGCAGCGCGCCGGGCCCCCGGGCCGGGGAGCTGTTTTTT | TRBJ2-2 | TRBV5-8 | . | .
CASSQEAGTTEFF | TGTGCCAGCAGCCAGGAGGCCGGGACTACGGAGTTCTTC | TRBJ2-1 | TRBV3-1/TRBV3-2 | TRBD2 | once
CASSLGQGMNTEAFF | TGCGCCAGCAGCTTGGGACAGGGCATGAACACTGAAGCTTTCTTT | TRBJ1-1 | TRBV5-1 | TRBD1 | .
CAISEKPLWTFANTEAFF | TGTGCCATCAGTGAAAAGCCCCTTTGGACATTTGCTAACACTGAAGCTTTCTTT | TRBJ1-1 | TRBV10-3 | . | .
CAISEQGGPTEAFF | TGTGCCATCAGTGAACAAGGGGGCCCCACTGAAGCTTTCTTT | TRBJ1-1 | TRBV10-3 | TRBD1 | .
CASSSERQGGSTDGYTF | TGTGCCAGCAGCTCCGAAAGACAGGGGGGATCTACCGATGGCTACACCTTC | TRBJ1-2 | TRBV5-4 | TRBD1 | .
CASSLIRGADTQYF | TGTGCCAGCAGCTTAATCAGGGGTGCAGATACGCAGTATTTT | TRBJ2-3 | TRBV5-6 | . | .